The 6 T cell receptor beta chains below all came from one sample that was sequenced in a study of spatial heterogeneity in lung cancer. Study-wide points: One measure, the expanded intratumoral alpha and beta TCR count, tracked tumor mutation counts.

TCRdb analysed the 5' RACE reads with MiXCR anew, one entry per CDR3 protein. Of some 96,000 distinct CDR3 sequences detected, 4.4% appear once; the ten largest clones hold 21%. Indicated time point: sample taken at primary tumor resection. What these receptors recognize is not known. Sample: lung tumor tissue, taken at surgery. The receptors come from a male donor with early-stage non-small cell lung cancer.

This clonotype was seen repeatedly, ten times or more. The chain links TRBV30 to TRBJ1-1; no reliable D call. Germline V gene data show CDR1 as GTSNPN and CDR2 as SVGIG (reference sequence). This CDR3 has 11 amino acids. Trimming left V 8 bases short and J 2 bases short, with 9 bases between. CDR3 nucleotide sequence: TGTGCCATAGAAAGAAACACTGAAGCTTTCTTT. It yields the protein CAIERNTEAFF.

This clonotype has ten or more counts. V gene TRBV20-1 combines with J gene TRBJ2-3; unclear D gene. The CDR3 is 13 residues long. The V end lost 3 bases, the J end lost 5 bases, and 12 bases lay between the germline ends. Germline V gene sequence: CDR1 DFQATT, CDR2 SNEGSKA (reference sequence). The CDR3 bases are TGCAGTGCTAGTAACACCAATCTAGATACGCAGTATTTT. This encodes CSASNTNLDTQYF.

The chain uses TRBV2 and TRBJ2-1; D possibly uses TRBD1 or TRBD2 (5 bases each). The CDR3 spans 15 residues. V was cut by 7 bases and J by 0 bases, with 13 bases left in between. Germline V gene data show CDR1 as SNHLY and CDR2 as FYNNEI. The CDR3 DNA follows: TGTGCCAGCATCCGGGGACCGAGCTCCTACAATGAGCAGTTCTTC. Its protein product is CASIRGPSSYNEQFF.

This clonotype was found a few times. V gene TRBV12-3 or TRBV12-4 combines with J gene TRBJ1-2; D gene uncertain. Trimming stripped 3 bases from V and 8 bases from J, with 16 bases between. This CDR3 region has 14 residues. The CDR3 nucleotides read TGTGCCAGCAGTTTTCCTTCTGAAGAACTCGGCTACACCTTC. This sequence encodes CASSFPSEELGYTF.

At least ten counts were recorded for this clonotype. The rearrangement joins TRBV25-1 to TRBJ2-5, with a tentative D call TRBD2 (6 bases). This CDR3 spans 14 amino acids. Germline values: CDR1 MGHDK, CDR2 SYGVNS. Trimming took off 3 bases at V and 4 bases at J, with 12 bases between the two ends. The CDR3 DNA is TGTGCCAGCAGTGAGGAGGGGCCAGTAGAGACCCAGTACTTC. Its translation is CASSEEGPVETQYF. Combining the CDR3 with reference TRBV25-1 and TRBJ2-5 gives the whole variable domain EADIYQTPRYLVIGTGKKITLECSQTMGHDKMYWYQQDPGMELHLIHYSYGVNSTEKGDLSSESTVSRIRTEHFPLTLESARPSHTSQYLCASSEEGPVETQYFGPGTRLLVL.

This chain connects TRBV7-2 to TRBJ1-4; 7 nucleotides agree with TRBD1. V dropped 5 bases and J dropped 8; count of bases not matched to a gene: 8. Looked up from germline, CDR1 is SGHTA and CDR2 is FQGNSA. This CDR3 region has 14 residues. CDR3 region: CASSPRTGWEKLFF. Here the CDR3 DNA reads TGTGCCAGCAGCCCTAGGACAGGTTGGGAAAAACTGTTTTTT. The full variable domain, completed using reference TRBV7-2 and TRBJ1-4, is GAGVSQSPSNKVTEKGKDVELRCDPISGHTALYWYRQSLGQGLEFLIYFQGNSAPDKSGLPSDRFSAERTGGSVSTLTIQRTQQEDSAVYLCASSPRTGWEKLFFGSGTQLSVL.